This T cell receptor (beta chain) was sequenced for a study of blood T cell repertoires in COVID-19. TCRdb's table, derived via immunoSEQ multiplex PCR, lists solely in-frame clones and lacks some. Of roughly 220,000 clones in the sample, just over 85% were seen once. The V end lost 6 bases, the J end lost 1 base, and 13 bases lay between the germline ends. The CDR3 loop spans 15 amino acids. CDR1 and CDR2 (germline): MDHEN, SYDVKM. The source of this sequence is a woman in her fifties or sixties with acute COVID-19. The chain recombines TRBV28 with TRBJ1-5, with no clear D. Sequencing input: PBMCs or T cells enriched from blood (not recorded which). CDR3 region: CASRSGPRSNQPQHF. As DNA, the CDR3 is TGTGCCAGCAGGAGCGGACCGAGGAGCAATCAGCCCCAGCATTTT.